This T cell receptor beta chain was sequenced in a study of CXCR3-negative and CXCR3-positive naive CD8 T cells. A word on this clonotype: Its antigen remains unidentified.

Whole-study findings and limits: More hydrophobic TRB CDR3s were found in CXCR3-positive naive cells than in CXCR3-negative naive cells.

UMI-tagged TRB cDNA libraries were built via 5' RACE. Reprocessing the 5' RACE reads, TCRdb reports a single entry for every CDR3 protein and omits DNA. Its listing shows 84,000 or so distinct CDR3 sequences. Germline CDR1 MGHRA, CDR2 YSYEKL. CDR3 size: 16 residues. This sequence originates from a human donor in good health. Some clones in this sample may be carry-over from other donors' samples. The sequenced sample consisted of naive CXCR3+ CD8+ T cells from blood. As for subset: CD45RO-CCR7+CD27+CD95- naive CD8+ T cells expressing CXCR3 (TNR3+). The chain is built from TRBV4-1 and TRBJ2-3; the D call from TCRdb, TRBD2, cannot be confirmed without DNA. CDR3 region: CASTNEAGIITDTQYF.